Shown below are 25 T cell receptor beta chains from a single sample sequenced in a study of technical replicates of blood from several donors. Clones were read by immunoSEQ multiplex PCR, and TCRdb kept only the in-frame ones, dropping some. This repertoire shows some 70,000 clones, about nine tenths found once; its top ten account for roughly 5%. The specimen was PBMCs. The receptors derive from a human donor in good health. Some clones in this sample may be carry-over from other donors' samples.

This clone was counted between two and nine times. The V call is TRBV30, the J call TRBJ2-7, with 7 bases that match TRBD2. There are 13 residues in the CDR3. V was clipped by 1 base and J by 7 bases; unmatched bases: 7. Per germline, CDR1 GTSNPN and CDR2 SVGIG (reference sequence). The CDR3 sequence: CAWSEMGGFEQYF. Here the CDR3 DNA reads TGTGCCTGGAGTGAAATGGGGGGGTTTGAGCAGTACTTC.

The V call is TRBV29-1, the J call TRBJ2-3; D is undetermined. V lost 5 bases, J lost 6 bases, and 6 bases lay in between. Looked up from germline, CDR1 is SQVTM and CDR2 is ANQGSEA. The CDR3 contains 10 residues. CDR3 amino acids: CSVSRDTQYF. CDR3 nucleotide sequence: TGCAGCGTTTCGCGGGATACGCAGTATTTT.

A note on this clone: At one end the junction does not follow the germline gene, possibly because of a read error. V and J are TRBV4-3 and TRBJ2-1; 10 bases fit TRBD2. Germline CDR1 LGHNA, CDR2 YSLEER. This CDR3 contains 16 residues. Written as DNA, the CDR3 is TGCGCCAGCAGCCAAAGACTAGCGGGCCAGTACACTGAGCAGTTCTTC. As protein: CASSQRLAGQYTEQFF.

The rearrangement joins TRBV6-4 to TRBJ2-3; D uncertain. Per germline, CDR1 MRHNA and CDR2 SNTAGT. The length of the CDR3 is 15 residues. V was shortened by 6 bases and J by 0 bases, with 13 bases between the two germline ends. Written as DNA, the CDR3 is TGTGCCAGCAGCCATTCCTCCGGGAGCACAGATACGCAGTATTTT. This encodes CASSHSSGSTDTQYF.

V and J are TRBV7-8 and TRBJ1-1; no definite D call. The ends were cut back, 1 base at V and 1 base at J, with 7 bases in the middle. In germline, CDR1 is SGHVS, CDR2 FQNEAQ. This CDR3 is built from 14 residues. The CDR3 DNA follows: TGTGCCAGCAGCTTAGTACCGGGGAACACTGAAGCTTTCTTT. Amino acid sequence: CASSLVPGNTEAFF.

V is TRBV6-1 and J is TRBJ2-7; tentative D call: TRBD1 (6 bases). V was shortened by 5 bases and J by 7 bases, with 12 bases between the two germline ends. Per germline, CDR1 MNHNS and CDR2 SASEGT. The CDR3 covers 12 residues. CDR3 amino acids: CASSRQAREQYF. For the CDR3, the DNA is TGTGCCAGCAGTAGACAGGCGAGGGAGCAGTACTTC.

This chain links TRBV15 with TRBJ2-2; 7 positions agree with TRBD1. The CDR3 is 15 amino acids. Germline V gene data show CDR1 as LNHNV and CDR2 as YYDKDF (reference sequence). With V trimmed by 8 bases and J by 4 bases, 10 bases remained unmatched. CDR3 DNA: TGTGCCACCCGCGGGCAGGGGGTGGGCACCGGGGAGCTGTTTTTT. It codes for CATRGQGVGTGELFF.

The chain employs TRBV14 and TRBJ1-1; unclear D gene. This CDR3 has 13 amino acids. Between the trimmed V and J ends, which lost 3 bases and 4 bases, there was a span of 9 bases. CDR1 and CDR2 (germline): SGHDN, FVKESK. The CDR3 DNA reads as TGTGCCAGCAGCCATAGAATGAGCACTGAAGCTTTCTTT. Encoded protein: CASSHRMSTEAFF.

The chain is built from TRBV30 and TRBJ2-1; weak D call: TRBD1 (6 bases). In germline, CDR1 is GTSNPN, CDR2 SVGIG (reference sequence). The CDR3 is 19 amino acids. V lost 3 bases to trimming and J lost 0 bases, with 24 bases between them. CDR3 in DNA: TGTGCCTGGAGCGGCTATCATTCTCGACAGGAGAGCTCCTACAATGAGCAGTTCTTC. Protein product: CAWSGYHSRQESSYNEQFF.

V usage is TRBV9 and J usage is TRBJ1-1; a possible D gene is TRBD1 (6 bases). CDR1 and CDR2 from the germline V gene are SGDLS and YYNGEE. The CDR3 is made up of 13 amino acids. V dropped 2 bases and J dropped 6 bases, with 11 bases sitting between them. CDR3 protein: CASSVGQLAEAFF. The DNA of the CDR3 is TGTGCCAGCAGCGTCGGACAGTTGGCTGAAGCTTTCTTT.

This sequence joins TRBV5-4 and TRBJ1-4; 7 nucleotides match TRBD1. The CDR3 extends over 14 amino acids. Trimming at V came to 1 base and at J to 4 bases, leaving 1 base not matched to a gene. Germline V gives CDR1 SGHNT, CDR2 YYREEE (reference sequence). This chain's CDR3 is CASSLTGVNEKLFF. For the CDR3, the DNA is TGTGCCAGCAGCTTGACAGGGGTTAATGAAAAACTGTTTTTT.

The rearrangement links TRBV18 to TRBJ2-3; D unclear. V was shortened by 3 bases and J by 1 base, with 11 bases between the two germline ends. Looked up from germline, CDR1 is KGHSH and CDR2 is LQKENI. This CDR3 has 15 amino acids. The CDR3 DNA reads as TGTGCCAGCTCACCCGACTCCCCGCGCACAGATACGCAGTATTTT. Residues: CASSPDSPRTDTQYF.

This chain connects TRBV7-9 to TRBJ2-1; maybe TRBD1 (6 bases). Germline loops: CDR1 SEHNR, CDR2 FQNEAQ (reference sequence). The CDR3 covers 13 residues. Trimming cost V 7 bases and J 5 bases, with 12 bases left between them. The chain's CDR3 is CASNTGTNNEQFF. The CDR3 nucleotides are TGTGCCAGCAACACAGGGACCAACAATGAGCAGTTCTTC.

This chain links TRBV5-1 with TRBJ2-7; TRBD2 aligns across 8 bases. The CDR3 sequence is 16 residues long. CDR1 is SGHRS, CDR2 YFSETQ, per germline. V shed 4 bases and J 2 bases; nucleotides not matched to a gene: 11. The CDR3 sequence is CASSQSSSGLPYEQYF. The DNA for the CDR3 is TGCGCCAGCAGCCAAAGCTCTAGCGGGCTCCCCTACGAGCAGTACTTC.

The chain couples TRBV27 to TRBJ1-2; 7 bases are a match to TRBD1. V was clipped by 2 bases and J by 4 bases; unmatched bases: 13. The CDR3 is 17 residues long. Germline-derived CDR1 and CDR2 are MNHEY and SMNVEV (reference sequence). For the CDR3, the DNA is TGTGCCAGCAGTTTAACAGGGACAGCCCCTGGTAGCTATGGCTACACCTTC. Protein product: CASSLTGTAPGSYGYTF.

The chain employs TRBV19 and TRBJ2-6; 12 positions agree with TRBD1. V dropped 8 bases and J dropped 0; count of bases not matched to a gene: 5. The CDR3 is made up of 17 amino acids. Per the germline V gene, CDR1 is LNHDA and CDR2 is SQIVND (reference sequence). This CDR3 reads CASCGTGGLSGANVLTF. DNA for the CDR3: TGTGCCAGTTGCGGGACAGGGGGCCTCTCTGGGGCCAACGTCCTGACTTTC.

The chain carries TRBV7-8 and TRBJ1-1; D is ambiguous. Trimming stripped 1 base from V and 1 base from J, with 13 bases between. The CDR3 totals 16 residues. Looked up from germline, CDR1 is SGHVS and CDR2 is FQNEAQ. The CDR3: CASSLGLAQTNTEAFF. The CDR3 nucleotides read TGTGCCAGCAGCTTAGGTTTGGCACAGACGAACACTGAAGCTTTCTTT.

This clone has only one observation. The chain combines TRBV5-8 with TRBJ2-7, with 7 bases that match TRBD2. The germline gives CDR1 SGHTS, CDR2 YDEGEE. With V trimmed by 0 bases and J by 4 bases, 7 bases remained unmatched. This CDR3 is 15 amino acids long. CDR3 loop: CASSLGPAGQYEQYF. The CDR3 DNA sequence: TGTGCCAGCAGCTTGGGCCCAGCGGGGCAGTACGAGCAGTACTTC. The whole variable domain, remainder taken from reference TRBV5-8 and TRBJ2-7, is EAGVTQSPTHLIKTRGQQATLRCSPISGHTSVYWYQQALGLGLQFLLWYDEGEERNRGNFPPRFSGRQFPNYSSELNVNALELEDSALYLCASSLGPAGQYEQYFGPGTRLTVT.

The genes are TRBV4-1 and TRBJ2-1, with 13 bases that match TRBD2. V trimming: 1 base; J trimming: 8 bases; junction bases outside the gene matches: 2. The CDR3 consists of 15 residues. Germline CDR1 MGHRA, CDR2 YSYEKL. The CDR3 protein is CASSQGGLAGYEQFF. For the CDR3, the DNA is TGCGCCAGCAGCCAAGGGGGACTAGCGGGATATGAGCAGTTCTTC.

This sequence joins TRBV9 and TRBJ1-2; D uncertain. CDR3 length: 13 residues. V lost 0 bases to trimming and J lost 2 bases, with 5 bases between them. Looked up from germline, CDR1 is SGDLS and CDR2 is YYNGEE. This CDR3 is CASSVDRNYGYTF. CDR3 nucleotides: TGTGCCAGCAGCGTAGACAGAAACTATGGCTACACCTTC.

This clone showed up just once. V usage is TRBV4-3 and J usage is TRBJ2-6, with D hard to call. Germline V gene data show CDR1 as LGHNA and CDR2 as YSLEER. CDR3 length: 17 amino acids. V was pared by 0 bases and J by 2 bases, with 11 bases between. CDR3 in amino acids: CASSQDRRVAGANVLTF. The CDR3 DNA reads TGCGCCAGCAGCCAAGATCGACGGGTTGCTGGGGCCAACGTCCTGACTTTC.

This chain connects TRBV11-3 to TRBJ1-6; possibly TRBD1 for D (6 bases). Germline CDR1 SGHNT, CDR2 YENEEA. Trimming left V 0 bases short and J 6 bases short, with 9 bases between. The CDR3 runs 15 residues. CDR3 sequence reads: CASSLDGQPNSPLHF. CDR3 nucleotide sequence: TGTGCCAGCAGCTTAGATGGACAGCCTAATTCACCCCTCCACTTT.

In this sample, this clone turned up once. The CDR3 DNA sequence: TGTGCCAGCAGCTTACGAAGGGGGCCGGAAGACACTGAAGCTTTCTTT. This sequence encodes CASSLRRGPEDTEAFF. This chain connects TRBV7-8 to TRBJ1-1; 7 bases match TRBD1. The germline V gene has CDR1 SGHVS and CDR2 FQNEAQ. The CDR3 is made up of 16 amino acids. V lost 2 bases to trimming and J lost 3 bases; unmatched junction nucleotides: 9.

The rearrangement joins TRBV10-3 to TRBJ2-2; TRBD2 aligns across 8 bases. The CDR3 runs to 12 residues. Per the germline V gene, CDR1 is ENHRY and CDR2 is SYGVKD. The trim removed 8 bases at V and 6 bases at J, leaving 2 bases unmatched. The CDR3 here is CAIHGGAGELFF. CDR3 coding DNA: TGTGCCATCCACGGGGGGGCCGGGGAGCTGTTTTTT.

This rearrangement joins TRBV6-5 to TRBJ1-1; D not resolved. CDR1 and CDR2 from the germline V gene are MNHEY and SVGAGI. V gave up 2 bases and J gave up 2 bases, with 9 bases separating them. This CDR3 has 14 residues. The DNA of the CDR3 is TGTGCCAGCAGTTACGGCGGACTAAACACTGAAGCTTTCTTT. Its translation is CASSYGGLNTEAFF.